This TCR beta chain was documented in a study of immune heterogeneity within non-small cell lung tumors. Turning to the study itself: Histology included 4 squamous cell carcinomas, 9 to 11 non-squamous carcinomas and 1 unspecified tumor.

Within the sample, this clonotype is medium-sized. No antigen is known for it. Amplification of TCR beta CDR3 was performed by multiplex PCR with 32 V and 13 J primers. TCRdb recomputed calls from the multiplex PCR reads with MiXCR, one row per CDR3 protein. The sample yields around 4,700 distinct CDR3 sequences, 20% to 25% seen once. This CDR3 is built from 12 residues. V lost 7 bases to trimming and J lost 3 bases, with 9 bases between them. Germline CDR1 and CDR2: MDHEN and SYDVKM. Study-level findings and limits: Local tumor mutational burden correlated moderately but significantly with local T-cell clonality (R approximately 0.35). Identical dominant CDR3 beta clonotypes showed recurrence across tumor sites within a patient, and site-unique high-frequency clones were also present.

Template material for each sample was 550 to 650 ng of bulk tumor genomic DNA. Multiple widely separated biopsies were taken from each primary tumor at surgery. Each patient presented with untreated, newly diagnosed non-small cell lung cancer and received curative surgery. Patients with newly diagnosed non-small cell lung cancer who underwent surgery with curative intent served as donors. The rearrangement uses TRBV28 and TRBJ1-2, with TRBD1 as a possible D gene (5 bases). The origin of this receptor is a man in his sixties with non-small cell lung cancer. Sequencing used lung tumor tissue. The CDR3 here is CASIRGDYGYTF. The CDR3 nucleotides are TGTGCCAGCATTCGGGGCGACTATGGCTACACCTTC.